These 27 T cell receptor beta chains originate from one sample sequenced in a study of beta chain features in type 1 diabetes. Whole-study findings and limits: For Type 1 diabetes patients, all four CD4+ subsets carried TCRB CDR3s that were moderately but significantly shorter.

These TCRs' antigens remain unknown. Investigators reverse transcribed all isolated RNA, so they sequenced expressed TCRB transcripts. Assay: immunoSEQ multiplex PCR; the TCRdb copy retains only in-frame clones and omits some. This table holds about 47,000 clones, approximately 40% found once. Sequenced sample: stem cell memory CD4+ T cells from blood. The receptors here all came from a man aged 25 to 45 with type 1 diabetes.

V gene TRBV2 combines with J gene TRBJ1-4; D is possibly TRBD1 (5 bases). CDR3 size: 14 residues. Looked up from germline, CDR1 is SNHLY and CDR2 is FYNNEI. V lost 7 bases, J lost 0 bases, and 9 bases lay in between. The CDR3 sequence is CASKGRSTNEKLFF. Written as DNA, the CDR3 is TGTGCCAGCAAGGGGAGGTCAACTAATGAAAAACTGTTTTTT.

This clone was counted a few times. The CDR3 coding sequence is TGTGCCAGCAGCTTAAGCGCGGGGGATTCCTATGGCTACACCTTC. It encodes CASSLSAGDSYGYTF. The chain recombines TRBV7-9 with TRBJ1-2; the D gene is possibly TRBD1 (5 bases). Trimming removed 2 bases from V and 4 bases from J, with 14 bases in between. The CDR3 totals 15 residues. Germline V gives CDR1 SEHNR, CDR2 FQNEAQ (reference sequence).

The CDR3 nucleotides are TGCGCCAGCAGTCAGGCCGAGGTGTTGAACACCGGGGAGCTGTTTTTT. Its protein is CASSQAEVLNTGELFF. The chain employs TRBV23-1 and TRBJ2-2; D unclear. TRBV23-1 carries the ORF label, with uncertain function. Trimming took 3 bases from V and 1 from J, leaving 12 bases between them. This CDR3 is 16 amino acids long.

The chain employs TRBV28 and TRBJ2-7; TRBD1 matches 7 bases. Germline values: CDR1 MDHEN, CDR2 SYDVKM. The length of the CDR3 is 13 residues. Trimming cost V 3 bases and J 10 bases; bases outside gene matches: 9. The CDR3 region has the DNA TGTGCCAGCAGTTTTGGTGGACAGGCCTCCCAGTACTTC. It translates to CASSFGGQASQYF.

The chain joins TRBV6-5 to TRBJ1-2; tentative D call: TRBD1 (5 bases). CDR1 and CDR2 from the germline V gene are MNHEY and SVGAGI. CDR3 length: 12 amino acids. Trimming cost V 5 bases and J 7 bases, with 11 bases left between them. CDR3 region: CASSNQGFGYTF. CDR3 DNA: TGTGCCAGCAGTAACCAGGGATTTGGCTACACCTTC.

This clone was seen only a few times. The chain employs TRBV7-9 and TRBJ1-3; D gene uncertain. The germline V gene has CDR1 SEHNR and CDR2 FQNEAQ (reference sequence). CDR3 size: 15 residues. Trimming removed 5 bases from V and 0 bases from J, with 11 bases in between. CDR3 in amino acids: CASSPLGFSGNTIYF. The CDR3 nucleotides are TGTGCCAGCAGCCCCCTCGGTTTCTCTGGAAACACCATATATTTT.

This clone was observed a handful of times. The chain links TRBV10-2 to TRBJ2-1; D unclear. Per germline, CDR1 WSHSY and CDR2 SAAADI. V was clipped by 6 bases and J by 9 bases, with 9 bases between them. This CDR3 region has 11 residues. In DNA, the CDR3 is TGCGCCAGCAGCCGTCCGGGTGAGCAGTTCTTC. Amino acid sequence: CASSRPGEQFF.

The gene calls are TRBV18 and TRBJ2-1, with D possibly matching TRBD2 (5 bases). Germline V gene sequence: CDR1 KGHSH, CDR2 LQKENI. Trimming left V 6 bases short and J 5 bases short, with 11 bases between. CDR3 size: 13 residues. The CDR3 region is CASSGLGNNEQFF. The CDR3 DNA sequence: TGTGCCAGCTCCGGACTGGGCAACAATGAGCAGTTCTTC.

This clone was detected a few times. The chain links TRBV29-1 to TRBJ2-2; tentative D call: TRBD1 (6 bases). The CDR3 has 14 amino acids. CDR1 is SQVTM and CDR2 is ANQGSEA in the germline V gene. Trimming shortened V by 4 bases and J by 1 base, and 10 bases separated the two germline ends. CDR3 protein: CSVGTDGNTGELFF. The CDR3 DNA reads as TGCAGCGTTGGGACAGACGGGAACACCGGGGAGCTGTTTTTT.

The V gene is TRBV30, the J gene TRBJ1-3; D remains unclear. CDR1 and CDR2 (germline): GTSNPN, SVGIG (reference sequence). The CDR3 extends over 13 amino acids. Between the trimmed V and J ends, which lost 1 base and 4 bases, there was a span of 8 bases. The CDR3 DNA is TGTGCCTGGAGTGCACAAACAGGAAACACCATATATTTT. Encoded protein: CAWSAQTGNTIYF.

This chain links TRBV6-1 with TRBJ2-7; 8 bases agree with TRBD2. J was trimmed by 3 bases and V by 8 bases; bases with no gene match: 9. This CDR3 spans 14 amino acids. The V gene's germline CDR1 is MNHNS and CDR2 SASEGT. This chain's CDR3 is CASLGSGSFYEQYF. DNA for the CDR3: TGTGCCAGCCTAGGAAGCGGGAGTTTCTACGAGCAGTACTTC.

The chain links TRBV7-3 to TRBJ2-1; D gene unclear. Per germline, CDR1 SGHTA and CDR2 FQGTGA. Trimming stripped 3 bases from V and 1 base from J, with 7 bases between. The CDR3 totals 14 residues. DNA of the CDR3: TGTGCCAGCAGCTTTACGGGTTCCTACAATGAGCAGTTCTTC. It translates to CASSFTGSYNEQFF.

The chain links TRBV18 to TRBJ2-3; possibly TRBD1 for D (5 bases). Germline-derived CDR1 and CDR2 are KGHSH and LQKENI. The CDR3 sequence is 14 residues long. The ends were cut back, 1 base at V and 2 bases at J, with 7 bases in the middle. The CDR3 DNA follows: TGTGCCAGCTCACCACGACAGTACACAGATACGCAGTATTTT. It encodes CASSPRQYTDTQYF.

The V call is TRBV25-1, the J call TRBJ2-6, with 9 bases matching TRBD1. Germline V gene data show CDR1 as MGHDK and CDR2 as SYGVNS. CDR3 length: 16 residues. Trimming took 4 bases from V and 8 from J; bases not matched to a gene: 9. This CDR3 is CASSGYPGQGTNVLTF. CDR3 nucleotide sequence: TGTGCCAGCAGTGGATACCCGGGACAGGGAACCAACGTCCTGACTTTC.

CDR3: CASSMDSSFGSGYTF. In DNA form, the CDR3 reads TGCGCCAGCAGCATGGACAGCAGTTTTGGTTCTGGCTACACCTTC. This chain joins TRBV5-1 and TRBJ1-2; tentatively, D is TRBD1 (6 bases). Trimming took 4 bases from V and 7 from J, leaving 20 bases between them. Germline assignment: CDR1 SGHRS and CDR2 YFSETQ. The CDR3 contains 15 residues.

The chain is built from TRBV6-1 and TRBJ2-6; TRBD2 matches 10 bases. V shed 2 bases, J shed 0 bases, and the junction held 4 bases outside the gene matches. The CDR3 has 18 residues. Per germline, CDR1 MNHNS and CDR2 SASEGT. DNA of the CDR3: TGTGCCAGCAGTGAATTCACTAGCGGGACCTCTGGGGCCAACGTCCTGACTTTC. Protein sequence: CASSEFTSGTSGANVLTF.

This chain connects TRBV2 to TRBJ1-1; D might be TRBD1 (6 bases). Germline V lookup: CDR1 SNHLY, CDR2 FYNNEI. This CDR3 spans 15 amino acids. Trimming stripped 7 bases from V and 6 bases from J, with 21 bases between. This CDR3 reads CASTSTDRFGAEAFF. CDR3 sequence (DNA): TGTGCCAGCACTTCTACTGACAGGTTTGGCGCTGAAGCTTTCTTT.

This clone was observed once. The chain is built from TRBV19 and TRBJ2-6; unclear D gene. The CDR3 totals 15 residues. Germline loops: CDR1 LNHDA, CDR2 SQIVND (reference sequence). V was trimmed by 3 bases and J by 2 bases, leaving 8 bases between them. CDR3 DNA sequence: TGTGCCAGTAGTATTCAGGCCGCTGGGGCCAACGTCCTGACTTTC. Encoded protein: CASSIQAAGANVLTF.

The chain couples TRBV6-1 to TRBJ2-4; 7 bases line up with TRBD1. The CDR3 length is 15 residues. With V trimmed by 2 bases and J by 2 bases, 3 bases remained unmatched. Germline V gene lookup returns CDR1 MNHNS and CDR2 SASEGT. CDR3 loop: CASSEPQGTKNIQYF. In DNA form, the CDR3 reads TGTGCCAGCAGTGAACCACAGGGGACCAAAAACATTCAGTACTTC.

The chain uses TRBV5-1 and TRBJ1-1, with a weak D call TRBD1 (5 bases). This CDR3 region has 13 residues. Germline V gene data show CDR1 as SGHRS and CDR2 as YFSETQ. Trimming cost V 10 bases and J 6 bases, with 19 bases left between them. The CDR3 reads CASTRGTGAEAFF. The CDR3 DNA follows: TGCGCCTCCACCCGAGGGACGGGGGCTGAAGCTTTCTTT. Filled out from reference TRBV5-1 and TRBJ1-1, the complete variable domain reads KAGVTQTPRYLIKTRGQQVTLSCSPISGHRSVSWYQQTPGQGLQFLFEYFSETQRNKGNFPGRFSGRQFSNSRSEMNVSTLELGDSALYLCASTRGTGAEAFFGQGTRLTVV.

This clone has only a few counts. V and J are TRBV5-4 and TRBJ1-2, with TRBD1 identical over 7 bases. This CDR3 has 14 amino acids. CDR1 SGHNT and CDR2 YYREEE come from the germline V gene (reference sequence). The V segment lost 4 bases and the J segment 3 bases; nucleotides outside the gene matches: 6. This chain's CDR3 is CASSGRQGDYGYTF. CDR3 DNA sequence: TGTGCCAGCAGCGGCAGACAGGGAGACTATGGCTACACCTTC.

The rearrangement links TRBV28 to TRBJ1-2, with TRBD1 matching 7 bases. CDR1 MDHEN and CDR2 SYDVKM come from the germline V gene. With 5 bases clipped from V and 6 bases from J, the junction kept 0 bases outside the gene matches. The length of the CDR3 is 11 residues. CDR3 region: CASSDRDGYTF. As DNA, the CDR3 is TGTGCCAGCAGTGACAGGGATGGCTACACCTTC.

The gene calls are TRBV28 and TRBJ1-2; D remains ambiguous. The CDR3 spans 12 residues. Trimming stripped 4 bases from V and 11 bases from J, with 14 bases between. CDR1 and CDR2 (germline): MDHEN, SYDVKM. The CDR3, as DNA: TGTGCCAGCAGTTCCCTGCCCGGCGGTTACACCTTC. This sequence encodes CASSSLPGGYTF.

This clone was counted a few times. The chain links TRBV11-1 to TRBJ2-7; D is undetermined. The V end lost 6 bases, the J end lost 4 bases, and 10 bases lay between the germline ends. The CDR3 is made up of 12 amino acids. In germline, CDR1 is SGHAT, CDR2 FQDESV (reference sequence). CDR3 region: CASRSETYEQYF. CDR3 nucleotide sequence: TGTGCCAGCAGGTCCGAAACTTACGAGCAGTACTTC.

This clone was seen only once. The rearrangement joins TRBV28 to TRBJ2-4, with D unclear. The CDR3 loop spans 12 amino acids. V was cut by 3 bases and J by 4 bases, with 4 bases left in between. From germline, CDR1 is MDHEN and CDR2 SYDVKM. The CDR3 loop reads CASSFRKNIQYF. As DNA, the CDR3 is TGTGCCAGCAGTTTCAGGAAAAACATTCAGTACTTC. The full variable domain, rest sourced from reference TRBV28 and TRBJ2-4, is DVKVTQSSRYLVKRTGEKVFLECVQDMDHENMFWYRQDPGLGLRLIYFSYDVKMKEKGDIPEGYSVSREKKERFSLILESASTNQTSMYLCASSFRKNIQYFGAGTRLSVL.

The genes are TRBV6-1 and TRBJ2-3; D call uncertain. The CDR3 loop spans 12 amino acids. Germline CDR1 is MNHNS and CDR2 is SASEGT. V was trimmed by 7 bases and J by 5 bases, leaving 10 bases between them. CDR3 amino acids: CASTPVGDTQYF. The CDR3 bases are TGTGCCAGCACGCCAGTTGGAGATACGCAGTATTTT.

CDR3 DNA sequence: TGTGCCAGCTCACCCACATCGGGGGGGTTTCGCGGAAACACCATATATTTT. Translated, it gives CASSPTSGGFRGNTIYF. The V and J genes are TRBV18 and TRBJ1-3; a weak D match, TRBD1 (5 bases). Trimming shortened V by 3 bases and J by 4 bases, and 19 bases separated the two germline ends. The germline V gene encodes CDR1 KGHSH and CDR2 LQKENI. This CDR3 is built from 17 residues.